This TCR beta chain stems from a study of cytotoxic CD8 clonotypes in ibrutinib-treated CLL. About the research overall: Researchers reported 11 relapsed/refractory and about 15 treatment-naive patients, 17 of them IGHV unmutated. Responses: about 25 partial, 2 complete; after median approximately 70 months, around 15 stayed remitted, around twelve progressed.

Only in-frame clones appear in the TCRdb table, and some are missing; sequencing was by immunoSEQ multiplex PCR. Altogether roughly 40,000 clones are present, approximately 67% being singletons, with the ten largest covering 7%. The study, taken as a whole, reports: Contraction or stability on treatment characterized the public clonotypes, which were uncommon.

Regarding this clone: Its specificity is unknown.

Trimming shortened V by 1 base and J by 2 bases, and 8 bases separated the two germline ends. This CDR3 region has 14 residues. Germline values: CDR1 SGHNT, CDR2 YENEEA. The chain is built from TRBV11-3 and TRBJ2-5, with TRBD1 as a possible D gene (5 bases). This clonotype was sampled from a human donor with chronic lymphocytic leukemia. The starting material was PBMCs, obtained at disease progression, from a patient treated with ibrutinib. CDR3 coding DNA: TGTGCCAGCAGCTTAGGGGGCCAGCAAGAGACCCAGTACTTC. Protein: CASSLGGQQETQYF.